This T cell receptor (beta chain) was recorded in a study of shared clonotypes between healthy human individuals. The wider study: With ages of 18 to 49, the donors were a couple of women and a few men.

CD8 cells classed as naive were CD45RO-negative and positively selected for CCR7, excluding terminally differentiated effector memory CD45RA+ cells. Concerning this clone itself: Its matching antigen is unknown.

Assay used: immunoSEQ multiplex PCR; TCRdb lists only in-frame clones, some missing. This table has millions of clones, less than 95% appearing once. Study findings and constraints: Naive subsets generally exceeded memory subsets in estimated richness.

Sample: naive CD8+ T cells sorted from blood. The TCR was taken from a man younger than 30 in good health.

The CDR3 reads CASSLEESYYEQYF. DNA for the CDR3: TGTGCCAGCAGCTTAGAAGAGAGCTACTACGAGCAGTACTTC. This chain connects TRBV7-2 to TRBJ2-7; D is unclear. Germline V CDR1 and CDR2: SGHTA, FQGNSA. This CDR3 is 14 amino acids long. V lost 1 base and J 3 bases, leaving 10 bases between the germline ends.